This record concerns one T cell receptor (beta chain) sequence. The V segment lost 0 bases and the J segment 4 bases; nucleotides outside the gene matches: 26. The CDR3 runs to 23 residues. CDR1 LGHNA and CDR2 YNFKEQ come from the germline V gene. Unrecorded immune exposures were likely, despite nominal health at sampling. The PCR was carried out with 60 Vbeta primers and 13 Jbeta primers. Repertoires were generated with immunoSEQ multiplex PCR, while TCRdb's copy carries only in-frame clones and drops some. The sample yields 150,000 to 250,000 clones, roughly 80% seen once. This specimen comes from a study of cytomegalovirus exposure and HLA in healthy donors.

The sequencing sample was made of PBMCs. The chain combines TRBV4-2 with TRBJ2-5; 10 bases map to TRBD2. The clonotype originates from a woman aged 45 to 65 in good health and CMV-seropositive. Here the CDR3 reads CASSQEAPLPALLPSGSRETQYF. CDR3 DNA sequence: TGTGCCAGCAGCCAAGAAGCCCCTCTTCCCGCCCTCCTCCCTAGCGGGAGTCGAGAGACCCAGTACTTC.